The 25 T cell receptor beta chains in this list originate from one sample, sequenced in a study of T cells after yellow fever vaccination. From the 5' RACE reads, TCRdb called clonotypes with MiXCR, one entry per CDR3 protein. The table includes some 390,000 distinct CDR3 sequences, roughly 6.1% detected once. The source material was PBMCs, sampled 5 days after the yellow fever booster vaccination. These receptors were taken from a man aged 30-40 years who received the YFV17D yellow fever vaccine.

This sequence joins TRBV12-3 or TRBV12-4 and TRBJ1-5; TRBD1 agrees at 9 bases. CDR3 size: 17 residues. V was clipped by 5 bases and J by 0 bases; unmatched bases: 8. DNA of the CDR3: TGTGCCAGCAGTCCGGGACAGGGAAATCCTAGCAATCAGCCCCAGCATTTT. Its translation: CASSPGQGNPSNQPQHF.

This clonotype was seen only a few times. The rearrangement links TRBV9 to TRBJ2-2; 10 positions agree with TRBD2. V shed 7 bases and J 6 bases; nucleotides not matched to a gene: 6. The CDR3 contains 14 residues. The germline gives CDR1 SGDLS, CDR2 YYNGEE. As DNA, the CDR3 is TGTGCCAGCGCTAGCGGGAGAGGGGCCGGGGAGCTGTTTTTT. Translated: CASASGRGAGELFF.

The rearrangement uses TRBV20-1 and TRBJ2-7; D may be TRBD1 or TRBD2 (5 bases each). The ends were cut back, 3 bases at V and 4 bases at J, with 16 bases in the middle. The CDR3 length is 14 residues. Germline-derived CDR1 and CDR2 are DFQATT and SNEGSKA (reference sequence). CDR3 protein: CSASLRGLGYEQYF. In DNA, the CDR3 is TGCAGTGCTAGTTTGAGGGGTTTGGGGTACGAGCAGTACTTC.

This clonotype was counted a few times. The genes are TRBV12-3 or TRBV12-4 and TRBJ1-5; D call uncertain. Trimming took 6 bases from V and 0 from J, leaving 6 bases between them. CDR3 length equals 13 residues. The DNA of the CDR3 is TGTGCCAGCAGCCACGCTAGCAATCAGCCCCAGCATTTT. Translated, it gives CASSHASNQPQHF.

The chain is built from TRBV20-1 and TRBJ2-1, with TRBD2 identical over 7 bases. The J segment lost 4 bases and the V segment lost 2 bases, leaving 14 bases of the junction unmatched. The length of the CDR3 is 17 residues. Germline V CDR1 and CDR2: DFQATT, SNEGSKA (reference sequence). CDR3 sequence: CSARTSRSGGWYNEQFF. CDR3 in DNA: TGCAGTGCTAGAACGTCTCGGTCGGGAGGCTGGTACAATGAGCAGTTCTTC.

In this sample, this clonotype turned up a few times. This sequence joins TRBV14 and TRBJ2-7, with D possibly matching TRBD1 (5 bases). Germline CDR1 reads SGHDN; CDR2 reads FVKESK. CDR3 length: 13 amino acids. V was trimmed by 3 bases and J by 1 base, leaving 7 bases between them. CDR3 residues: CASSQKGSYEQYF. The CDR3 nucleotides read TGTGCCAGCAGCCAGAAGGGGTCCTACGAGCAGTACTTC.

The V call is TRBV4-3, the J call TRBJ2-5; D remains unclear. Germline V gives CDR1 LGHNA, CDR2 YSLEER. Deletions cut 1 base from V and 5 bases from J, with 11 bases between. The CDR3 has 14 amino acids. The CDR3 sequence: CASSQAGYAETQYF. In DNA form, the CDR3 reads TGCGCCAGCAGCCAAGCTGGGTACGCGGAGACCCAGTACTTC.

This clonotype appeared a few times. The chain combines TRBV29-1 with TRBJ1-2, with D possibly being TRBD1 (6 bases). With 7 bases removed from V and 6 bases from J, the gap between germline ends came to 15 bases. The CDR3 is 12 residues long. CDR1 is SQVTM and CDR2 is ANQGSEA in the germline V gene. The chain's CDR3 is CSAGTGLHGYTF. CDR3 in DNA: TGCAGCGCCGGAACAGGGTTGCATGGCTACACCTTC.

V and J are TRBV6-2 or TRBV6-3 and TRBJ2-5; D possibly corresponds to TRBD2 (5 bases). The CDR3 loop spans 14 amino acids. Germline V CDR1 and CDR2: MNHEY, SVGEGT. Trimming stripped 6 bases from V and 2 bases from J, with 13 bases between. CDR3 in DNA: TGTGCCAGCAGAAACCCGGGAATACAAGAGACCCAGTACTTC. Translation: CASRNPGIQETQYF.

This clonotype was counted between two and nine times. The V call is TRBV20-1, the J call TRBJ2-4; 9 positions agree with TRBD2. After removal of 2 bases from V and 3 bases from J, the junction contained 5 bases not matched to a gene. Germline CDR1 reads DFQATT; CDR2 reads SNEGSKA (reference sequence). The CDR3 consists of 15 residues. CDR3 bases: TGCAGTGCTAGACCGCTAGCGGGGATCAAAAACATTCAGTACTTC. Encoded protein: CSARPLAGIKNIQYF.

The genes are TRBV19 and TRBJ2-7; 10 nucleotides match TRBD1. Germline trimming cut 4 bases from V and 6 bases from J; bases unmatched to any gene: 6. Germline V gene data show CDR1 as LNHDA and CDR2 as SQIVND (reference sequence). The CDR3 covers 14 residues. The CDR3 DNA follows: TGTGCCAGTAGTACGACAGGGGGCGAATCCGAGCAGTACTTC. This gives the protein CASSTTGGESEQYF.

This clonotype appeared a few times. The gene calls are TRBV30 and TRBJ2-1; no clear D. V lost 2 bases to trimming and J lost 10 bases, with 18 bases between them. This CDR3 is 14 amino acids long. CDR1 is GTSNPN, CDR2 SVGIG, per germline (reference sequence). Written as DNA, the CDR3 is TGTGCCTGGAGTATGGACCCTCTATCCTCGGAGCAGTTCTTC. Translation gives CAWSMDPLSSEQFF.

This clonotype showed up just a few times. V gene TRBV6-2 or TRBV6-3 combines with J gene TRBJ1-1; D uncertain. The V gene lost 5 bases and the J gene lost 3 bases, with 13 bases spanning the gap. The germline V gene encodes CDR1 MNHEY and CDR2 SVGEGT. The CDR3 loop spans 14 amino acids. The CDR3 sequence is CASSDLRSYTEAFF. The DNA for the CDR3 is TGTGCCAGCAGTGACCTAAGGTCATACACTGAAGCTTTCTTT.

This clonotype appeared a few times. CDR3 sequence reads: CASSGLPAEDEQYF. The CDR3, as DNA: TGTGCCAGCAGTGGCCTCCCCGCGGAGGACGAGCAGTACTTC. The rearrangement joins TRBV12-3 or TRBV12-4 to TRBJ2-7; the D gene is possibly TRBD2 (5 bases). The ends were cut back, 5 bases at V and 5 bases at J, with 16 bases in the middle. There are 14 residues in the CDR3.

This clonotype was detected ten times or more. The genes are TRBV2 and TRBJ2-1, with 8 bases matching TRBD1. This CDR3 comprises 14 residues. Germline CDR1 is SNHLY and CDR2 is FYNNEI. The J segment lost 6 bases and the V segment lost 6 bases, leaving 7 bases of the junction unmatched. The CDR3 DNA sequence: TGTGCCAGCAGCGGACAGGGAACATCCAATGAGCAGTTCTTC. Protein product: CASSGQGTSNEQFF.

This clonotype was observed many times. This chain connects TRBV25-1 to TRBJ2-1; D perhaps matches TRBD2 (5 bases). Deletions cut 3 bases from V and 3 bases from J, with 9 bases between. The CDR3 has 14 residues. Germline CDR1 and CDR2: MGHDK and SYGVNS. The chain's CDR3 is CASSEEADYNEQFF. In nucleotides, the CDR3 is TGTGCCAGCAGTGAGGAGGCGGACTACAATGAGCAGTTCTTC.

CDR3 amino acids: CSAVLSLAGVRDEQFF. DNA for the CDR3: TGCAGCGCCGTACTGTCACTAGCGGGGGTTCGGGATGAGCAGTTCTTC. V gene TRBV29-1 combines with J gene TRBJ2-1; 11 bases fit TRBD2. In germline, CDR1 is SQVTM, CDR2 ANQGSEA. The V gene end was trimmed by 7 bases and the J gene end by 8 bases; junction bases not matched to a gene: 16. CDR3 size: 16 residues.

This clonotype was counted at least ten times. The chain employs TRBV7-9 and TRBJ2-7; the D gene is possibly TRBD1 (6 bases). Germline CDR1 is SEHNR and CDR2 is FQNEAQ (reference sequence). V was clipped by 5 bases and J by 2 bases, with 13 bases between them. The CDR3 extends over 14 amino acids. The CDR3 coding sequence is TGTGCCAGCAGCACCCGGGACAAGACCTACGAGCAGTACTTC. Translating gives CASSTRDKTYEQYF.

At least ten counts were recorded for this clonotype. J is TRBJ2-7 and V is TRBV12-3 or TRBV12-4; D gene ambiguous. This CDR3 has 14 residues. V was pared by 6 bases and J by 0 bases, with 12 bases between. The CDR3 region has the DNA TGTGCCAGCAGCCCAACCGCAGCCTCCTACGAGCAGTACTTC. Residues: CASSPTAASYEQYF.

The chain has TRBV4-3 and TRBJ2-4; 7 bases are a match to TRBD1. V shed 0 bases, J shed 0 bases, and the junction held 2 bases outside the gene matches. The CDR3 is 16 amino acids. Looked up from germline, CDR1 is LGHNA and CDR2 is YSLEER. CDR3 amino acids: CASSQDNRGAKNIQYF. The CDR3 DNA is TGCGCCAGCAGCCAAGACAACAGGGGAGCCAAAAACATTCAGTACTTC.

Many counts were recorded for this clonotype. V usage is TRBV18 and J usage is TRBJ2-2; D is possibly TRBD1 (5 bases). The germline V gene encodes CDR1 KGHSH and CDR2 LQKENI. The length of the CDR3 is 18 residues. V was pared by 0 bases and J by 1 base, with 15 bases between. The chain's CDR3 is CASSPPTERLGNTGELFF. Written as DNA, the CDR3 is TGTGCCAGCTCACCACCGACAGAACGCCTCGGGAACACCGGGGAGCTGTTTTTT.

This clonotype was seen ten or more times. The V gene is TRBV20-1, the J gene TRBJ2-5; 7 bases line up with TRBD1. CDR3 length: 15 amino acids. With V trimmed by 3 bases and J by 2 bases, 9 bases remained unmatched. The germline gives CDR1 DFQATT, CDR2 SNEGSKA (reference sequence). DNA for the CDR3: TGCAGTGCTAGGATAATCGGGACAGCTCAAGAGACCCAGTACTTC. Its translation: CSARIIGTAQETQYF.

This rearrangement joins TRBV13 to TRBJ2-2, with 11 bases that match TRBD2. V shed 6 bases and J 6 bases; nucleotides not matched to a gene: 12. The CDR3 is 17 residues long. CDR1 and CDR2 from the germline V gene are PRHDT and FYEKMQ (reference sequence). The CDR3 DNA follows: TGTGCCAGCAGTTCGTGGTTAGCGGGAGGGTTCGCCGGGGAGCTGTTTTTT. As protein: CASSSWLAGGFAGELFF.

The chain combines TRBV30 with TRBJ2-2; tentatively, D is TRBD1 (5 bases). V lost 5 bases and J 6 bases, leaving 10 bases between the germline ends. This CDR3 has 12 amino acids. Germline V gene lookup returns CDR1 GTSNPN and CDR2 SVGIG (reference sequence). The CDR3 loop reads CAWGAWAGELFF. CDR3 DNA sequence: TGTGCCTGGGGGGCCTGGGCCGGGGAGCTGTTTTTT.

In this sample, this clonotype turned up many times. For the CDR3, the DNA is TGCGCCAGCAGCCAACGGACTAGCGGGAGCTACAATGAGCAGTTCTTC. Amino acids: CASSQRTSGSYNEQFF. V usage is TRBV4-3 and J usage is TRBJ2-1; 13 positions agree with TRBD2. Per germline, CDR1 LGHNA and CDR2 YSLEER. V lost 2 bases and J lost 3; bases outside the gene matches: 1. This CDR3 has 16 residues.